The entry that follows covers one T cell receptor (beta chain) sequence. This record comes from a study of blood T cell repertoires in COVID-19. About the research overall: T cells, B-cell-depleted T cells, or PBMCs provided the cDNA or gDNA that served as material.

Enrolment of Seattle patients took place during active infection, and they were followed longitudinally. In the original analysis: Estimates of nucleated cell counts were drawn from the amplification of reference gene primers. Clones were read by immunoSEQ multiplex PCR, and TCRdb kept only the in-frame ones, dropping some. The D gene and trimming were derived from the DNA, and the V and J assignments and clone size from that table. Among more than 300,000 clones listed, about 91% were seen once. Germline loops: CDR1 LNHDA, CDR2 SQIVND (reference sequence). CDR3 length: 15 residues. The ends were cut back, 1 base at V and 4 bases at J, with 10 bases in the middle.

This sequence originates from a woman in her twenties or thirties with COVID-19, enrolled during active disease. This rearrangement joins TRBV19 to TRBJ2-2; a possible D gene is TRBD1 (5 bases). Sequencing was performed on peripheral blood. The CDR3 region has the DNA TGTGCCAGTAGTATAGTTCAGGGTTTCACCGGGGAGCTGTTTTTT. Protein product: CASSIVQGFTGELFF.